These 30 T cell receptor beta chains originate from one sample sequenced in a study of T cell responses to AZD1222 COVID-19 vaccine. Clones were read by immunoSEQ multiplex PCR, and TCRdb kept only the in-frame ones, dropping some. The table lists 150,000 to 200,000 clones, 92% of them singletons. The sample consisted of peripheral blood, taken on day 0 of MenACWY control vaccination. These receptors all stem from an adult in good health.

The chain couples TRBV9 to TRBJ2-2; 7 bases line up with TRBD1. J gave up 3 bases and V 4 bases, and 9 bases lay outside the gene matches. Germline V CDR1 and CDR2: SGDLS, YYNGEE. The CDR3 spans 16 residues. CDR3 protein: CASSRVGTAYTGELFF. CDR3 sequence (DNA): TGTGCCAGCAGCAGAGTCGGGACAGCCTACACCGGGGAGCTGTTTTTT.

This clone was seen a single time. The chain is built from TRBV19 and TRBJ1-5; 8 bases align to TRBD1. The germline CDR1 and CDR2 sequences are LNHDA and SQIVND (reference sequence). The ends lost 3 bases at V and 5 bases at J; junction bases unmatched: 12. CDR3 length: 17 amino acids. The CDR3 DNA sequence: TGTGCCAGTAGTATTAGCGGACAGGGAGGATTTTATCAGCCCCAGCATTTT. It encodes CASSISGQGGFYQPQHF.

The chain joins TRBV3-1 (or the pseudogene TRBV3-2) to TRBJ2-1, with TRBD1 matching 9 bases. V lost 1 base, J lost 2 bases, and 3 bases stayed unmatched. Germline CDR1 reads LGHDT; CDR2 reads YNNKEL (reference sequence). CDR3 size: 16 residues. The CDR3 here is CASSQGDRVAYNEQFF. The DNA for the CDR3 is TGTGCCAGCAGCCAAGGGGACAGGGTAGCCTACAATGAGCAGTTCTTC.

The chain has TRBV19 and TRBJ2-1; 9 bases are a match to TRBD2. Germline trimming cut 8 bases from V and 0 bases from J; bases unmatched to any gene: 5. The CDR3 is 15 amino acids. Germline loops: CDR1 LNHDA, CDR2 SQIVND (reference sequence). The CDR3 DNA sequence: TGTGCCAGTCGACTAGCGGCAGGCTCCTACAATGAGCAGTTCTTC. It translates to CASRLAAGSYNEQFF.

The rearrangement joins TRBV6-5 to TRBJ2-1; 8 bases line up with TRBD2. With 8 bases clipped from V and 0 bases from J, the junction kept 6 bases outside the gene matches. Germline V gene lookup returns CDR1 MNHEY and CDR2 SVGAGI. CDR3 length: 15 amino acids. Written as DNA, the CDR3 is TGTGCCAGCCGGACGGGGGGGAGCTCCTACAATGAGCAGTTCTTC. This codes for CASRTGGSSYNEQFF.

About this clone: Compared with germline, one end of the junction differs, possibly owing to a read error. The chain is built from TRBV25-1 and TRBJ1-3; 8 bases fit TRBD1. The CDR3 extends over 14 amino acids. The germline V gene encodes CDR1 MGHDK and CDR2 SYGVNS. The CDR3 region is CASSEAVTGALVLF. Written as DNA, the CDR3 is TGTGCCAGCAGTGAAGCGGTGACAGGGGCCCTGGTTTTGTTT.

The chain employs TRBV3-1 (or the pseudogene TRBV3-2) and TRBJ2-7; D may be TRBD2 (5 bases). The germline V gene has CDR1 LGHDT and CDR2 YNNKEL (reference sequence). Trimming removed 3 bases at V and 7 bases at J, with 19 bases between. CDR3 length equals 15 residues. The CDR3 loop reads CASSHLALIPGEQYF. The CDR3 DNA is TGTGCCAGCAGCCACCTAGCCCTCATACCCGGGGAGCAGTACTTC.

V and J are TRBV28 and TRBJ2-7; TRBD1 agrees at 8 bases. With V trimmed by 4 bases and J by 3 bases, 8 bases remained unmatched. This CDR3 region has 15 residues. Per germline, CDR1 MDHEN and CDR2 SYDVKM. The CDR3 sequence is CASSSPGQANYEQYF. DNA of the CDR3: TGTGCCAGCAGTTCTCCGGGACAGGCGAACTACGAGCAGTACTTC.

The chain employs TRBV7-9 and TRBJ1-5, with a weak D call TRBD1 (5 bases). CDR1 is SEHNR, CDR2 FQNEAQ, per germline (reference sequence). The ends were cut back, 3 bases at V and 7 bases at J, with 7 bases in the middle. The CDR3 contains 12 residues. The CDR3 DNA follows: TGTGCCAGCAGCTTCAGGGAACAGCCCCAGCATTTT. Encoded protein: CASSFREQPQHF.

CDR3 sequence reads: CASSYTGQTTDTQYF. DNA for the CDR3: TGTGCCAGCAGTTACACGGGACAGACCACAGATACGCAGTATTTT. The chain recombines TRBV6-2 or TRBV6-3 with TRBJ2-3; TRBD1 matches 7 bases. Germline CDR1 MNHEY, CDR2 SVGEGT. The trim removed 2 bases at V and 2 bases at J, leaving 4 bases unmatched. The CDR3 is 15 residues long.

The V gene is TRBV9, the J gene TRBJ2-1, with D possibly TRBD1 on 6 matching bases. The length of the CDR3 is 14 residues. Germline lookup yields CDR1 SGDLS and CDR2 YYNGEE. The germline V and J ends were trimmed by 1 base and 8 bases, with 13 bases remaining between them. The DNA for the CDR3 is TGTGCCAGCAGCGTAAACAGGGTAAGGGATGAGCAGTTCTTC. Its translation: CASSVNRVRDEQFF.

The chain recombines TRBV27 with TRBJ1-2, with 7 nucleotides matching TRBD1. The V gene end was trimmed by 4 bases and the J gene end by 5 bases; junction bases not matched to a gene: 13. The CDR3 consists of 16 residues. Germline V gene lookup returns CDR1 MNHEY and CDR2 SMNVEV (reference sequence). The CDR3 DNA reads TGTGCCAGCAGTTCCAATCCGACAGGGATAGGGTATGGCTACACCTTC. It codes for CASSSNPTGIGYGYTF.

The chain joins TRBV28 to TRBJ2-3; TRBD1 is a possible D gene (5 bases). CDR1 is MDHEN and CDR2 is SYDVKM in the germline V gene. V was shortened by 1 base and J by 1 base, with 9 bases between the two germline ends. The CDR3 totals 15 residues. CDR3 nucleotide sequence: TGTGCCAGCAGTTTATCCCTAGGGGGCACAGATACGCAGTATTTT. Its protein product is CASSLSLGGTDTQYF.

The chain joins TRBV7-2 to TRBJ1-1; TRBD1 agrees at 9 bases. V dropped 5 bases and J dropped 1; count of bases not matched to a gene: 8. CDR1 and CDR2 from the germline V gene are SGHTA and FQGNSA. The CDR3 covers 16 residues. The CDR3 region has the DNA TGTGCCAGCAGCCCGACGACGACAGGGGGGAACACTGAAGCTTTCTTT. It yields the protein CASSPTTTGGNTEAFF.

The chain carries TRBV29-1 and TRBJ1-3; D not certain. CDR3 length: 13 amino acids. Trimming took off 4 bases at V and 1 base at J, with 8 bases between the two ends. Germline CDR1 is SQVTM and CDR2 is ANQGSEA. CDR3 amino acids: CSVGVDSGNTIYF. CDR3 nucleotide sequence: TGCAGCGTTGGGGTGGATTCTGGAAACACCATATATTTT.

The CDR3 region is CASSLTVNTEAFF. For the CDR3, the DNA is TGTGCCAGCAGCTTGACAGTGAACACTGAAGCTTTCTTT. The chain employs TRBV7-2 and TRBJ1-1, with D possibly being TRBD1 (5 bases). CDR1 and CDR2 from the germline V gene are SGHTA and FQGNSA. Trimming removed 3 bases at V and 0 bases at J, with 5 bases between. The CDR3 has 13 amino acids.

The V gene is TRBV11-2, the J gene TRBJ2-1; possible D gene TRBD2, 5 bases. Trimming shortened V by 1 base and J by 2 bases, and 9 bases separated the two germline ends. In germline, CDR1 is SGHAT, CDR2 FQNNGV. CDR3 length: 15 amino acids. CDR3 residues: CASSLGRSPYNEQFF. The CDR3 nucleotides are TGTGCCAGCAGCTTAGGGAGGTCCCCCTACAATGAGCAGTTCTTC. Supplemented by reference TRBV11-2 and TRBJ2-1, the full variable domain reads EAGVAQSPRYKIIEKRQSVAFWCNPISGHATLYWYQQILGQGPKLLIQFQNNGVVDDSQLPKDRFSAERLKGVDSTLKIQPAKLEDSAVYLCASSLGRSPYNEQFFGPGTRLTVL.

In this sample, this clone turned up once. The chain joins TRBV7-2 to TRBJ2-7, with 12 bases that match TRBD1. Germline assignment: CDR1 SGHTA and CDR2 FQGNSA. The V gene end was trimmed by 1 base and the J gene end by 4 bases; junction bases not matched to a gene: 5. This CDR3 is 16 amino acids long. CDR3 loop: CASSLEGQGARYEQYF. CDR3 DNA sequence: TGTGCCAGCAGCTTAGAGGGACAGGGGGCGCGGTACGAGCAGTACTTC.

V and J are TRBV9 and TRBJ2-2, with no clear D. The CDR3 length is 15 residues. Trimming took 4 bases from V and 4 from J, leaving 14 bases between them. Germline loops: CDR1 SGDLS, CDR2 YYNGEE. The CDR3: CASSPSLLLTGELFF. The CDR3 nucleotides are TGTGCCAGCAGCCCTAGTCTTCTCCTCACCGGGGAGCTGTTTTTT.

This chain uses TRBV2 with TRBJ2-7, with TRBD2 matching 9 bases. The CDR3 is made up of 19 amino acids. The V segment lost 5 bases and the J segment 3 bases; nucleotides outside the gene matches: 20. Per the germline V gene, CDR1 is SNHLY and CDR2 is FYNNEI. The CDR3 is CASSRSLAGAGKSNYEQYF. CDR3 coding DNA: TGTGCCAGCAGTCGGAGCTTAGCGGGAGCTGGGAAGAGTAACTACGAGCAGTACTTC.

The rearrangement uses TRBV19 and TRBJ1-4, with TRBD1 identical over 9 bases. This CDR3 contains 15 residues. Germline V gene lookup returns CDR1 LNHDA and CDR2 SQIVND (reference sequence). Trimming took 8 bases from V and 5 from J; bases not matched to a gene: 9. The CDR3 spells CASFSPGQGNEKLFF. For the CDR3, the DNA is TGTGCCAGTTTCTCGCCGGGACAGGGAAATGAAAAACTGTTTTTT. Full variable domain (rest looked up from reference TRBV19 and TRBJ1-4): DGGITQSPKYLFRKEGQNVTLSCEQNLNHDAMYWYRQDPGQGLRLIYYSQIVNDFQKGDIAEGYSVSREKKESFPLTVTSAQKNPTAFYLCASFSPGQGNEKLFFGSGTQLSVL.

The chain uses TRBV7-6 and TRBJ1-5, with D tentatively TRBD1 (6 bases). The V gene's germline CDR1 is SGHVS and CDR2 FNYEAQ. This CDR3 contains 12 residues. Deletions cut 5 bases from V and 9 bases from J, with 11 bases between. The chain's CDR3 is CASSHSTGPQHF. The CDR3 bases are TGTGCCAGCAGCCACTCGACAGGGCCCCAGCATTTT.

V usage is TRBV3-1 (or the pseudogene TRBV3-2) and J usage is TRBJ2-4; D is undetermined. This CDR3 has 15 amino acids. From germline, CDR1 is LGHDT and CDR2 YNNKEL (reference sequence). V was cut by 1 base and J by 7 bases, with 14 bases left in between. The CDR3 is CASSQGLGPLNIQYF. The CDR3 nucleotides are TGTGCCAGCAGCCAAGGCCTTGGACCCCTCAACATTCAGTACTTC.

J is TRBJ1-2 and V is TRBV24-1; D gene ambiguous. CDR3 length: 14 residues. V was pared by 5 bases and J by 4 bases, with 13 bases between. Germline-derived CDR1 and CDR2 are KGHDR and SFDVKD. CDR3 sequence: CATSGVDSFYGYTF. DNA of the CDR3: TGTGCCACCAGTGGAGTCGATTCCTTCTATGGCTACACCTTC.

V gene TRBV19 combines with J gene TRBJ1-1, with D possibly matching TRBD1 (5 bases). The CDR3 consists of 15 residues. Germline CDR1 is LNHDA and CDR2 is SQIVND (reference sequence). V dropped 3 bases and J dropped 1 base, with 12 bases sitting between them. CDR3 region: CASSIEGMRNTEAFF. In nucleotides, the CDR3 is TGTGCCAGTAGTATTGAGGGGATGAGGAACACTGAAGCTTTCTTT. The full variable domain, completed using reference TRBV19 and TRBJ1-1, is DGGITQSPKYLFRKEGQNVTLSCEQNLNHDAMYWYRQDPGQGLRLIYYSQIVNDFQKGDIAEGYSVSREKKESFPLTVTSAQKNPTAFYLCASSIEGMRNTEAFFGQGTRLTVV.

The chain links TRBV7-9 to TRBJ2-3; no firm D call. CDR3 size: 13 residues. Trimming took 8 bases from V and 6 from J, leaving 15 bases between them. CDR1 and CDR2 from the germline V gene are SEHNR and FQNEAQ (reference sequence). CDR3 nucleotides: TGTGCCAGCGCGGCGCCCGCAGGTGATACGCAGTATTTT. Protein: CASAAPAGDTQYF. Drawing the rest from reference TRBV7-9 and TRBJ2-3, the complete variable domain is DTGVSQNPRHKITKRGQNVTFRCDPISEHNRLYWYRQTLGQGPEFLTYFQNEAQLEKSRLLSDRFSAERPKGSFSTLEIQRTEQGDSAMYLCASAAPAGDTQYFGPGTRLTVL.

This sequence joins TRBV5-1 and TRBJ2-3, with D hard to call. V shed 2 bases and J shed 2 bases, with 9 bases lying between them. The CDR3 consists of 14 residues. Germline V lookup: CDR1 SGHRS, CDR2 YFSETQ. DNA of the CDR3: TGCGCCAGCAGCTTTACTATTCACACAGATACGCAGTATTTT. Translated: CASSFTIHTDTQYF.

This sequence joins TRBV12-3 or TRBV12-4 and TRBJ1-4; D is perhaps TRBD1 (5 bases). The V and J ends lost 6 bases and 5 bases respectively, with 10 bases between them. The CDR3 length is 13 residues. The CDR3 DNA is TGTGCCAGCAGGTTTGGGGGGAATGAAAAACTGTTTTTT. Translating gives CASRFGGNEKLFF.

The chain employs TRBV9 and TRBJ1-6; D call uncertain. The germline V and J ends were trimmed by 0 bases and 8 bases, with 9 bases remaining between them. Germline loops: CDR1 SGDLS, CDR2 YYNGEE. The CDR3 covers 14 residues. CDR3 sequence reads: CASSVGGFDSPLHF. CDR3 sequence (DNA): TGTGCCAGCAGCGTAGGCGGGTTTGATTCACCCCTCCACTTT.

The rearrangement links TRBV6-6 to TRBJ1-1; D unclear. Germline V gene sequence: CDR1 MNHNY, CDR2 SVGAGI (reference sequence). Deletions cut 0 bases from V and 3 bases from J, with 11 bases between. This CDR3 has 15 residues. The CDR3 is CASSYSRRVYTEAFF. CDR3 in DNA: TGTGCCAGCAGTTACTCGCGAAGGGTGTACACTGAAGCTTTCTTT.